What follows is one TCR beta chain and its context. This clonotype was found many times. What antigen it recognizes has not been identified. One base away there is no much larger clone; base qualities are not given. Ophthalmopathy patients had moderately to severely active disease, Clinical Activity Score of at least 3, NOSPECS grade of at least 4, and duration under 3 months. Exclusion was applied to patients with uncontrolled infections, other autoimmune diseases, pregnancy or lactation. Diagnoses relied on clinical symptoms, serum thyroxine and TRAb, thyroid ultrasound and orbital computed tomography. PBMCs were separated from over 9 ml of fresh peripheral blood using Ficoll-Paque density gradient centrifugation. Total RNA was extracted using Trizol reagent, and RNA quality was assessed on an Agilent 2100 Bioanalyzer. The source of the sample is a study of T cells in Graves' hyperthyroidism and ophthalmopathy (dated by TCRdb to the late 2010s). As for the study more broadly: Peripheral blood samples were taken at the time of initial diagnosis, prior to any treatment. The paper reports TCR Vbeta CDR3 sequencing of roughly 140 peripheral blood samples: 43 ophthalmopathy, 70 to 85 hyperthyroidism and about 17 progressor patients. Prospective prediction of ophthalmopathy was tested in an independent validation cohort of 18 to 20 hyperthyroidism patients and some 17 patients who later progressed to ophthalmopathy. After blood sampling, hyperthyroidism patients were treated with methimazole at a starting dose of 30 mg daily, and ophthalmopathy patients were treated with high-dose intravenous methylprednisolone. The 95 to 100 discovery patients were randomly divided into training and test sets at a 7:3 ratio. TCR V-J signatures able to tell the groups apart were searched for in a discovery cohort of 100 patients, of whom around 42 had Graves' ophthalmopathy and roughly 59 had stable Graves' hyperthyroidism. Thyroid tissue and blood T-cell repertoires from more than five Graves' hyperthyroidism patients were also compared in the study.

V is pared back by 1 base and J by 1 base, with 14 bases lying between the germline termini. The germline V gene (reference sequence) provides CDR1 LNHDA and CDR2 SQIVND. Its CDR3 holds 17 amino acids, cysteine through phenylalanine. CDR3 DNA is the only sequence kept; it has 51 bases, read in frame from the first base. Overall study results and their limits: Blood samples also contained most of the expanded thyroid clonotypes (frequency above 0.001), which suggests that blood repertoires may reflect thyroid immune responses. In validation, the model predicted progression to ophthalmopathy a median of roughly 6.5 months before onset, with over 60% sensitivity and around 76% specificity. A model built on a 13 V-J signature distinguished ophthalmopathy from stable hyperthyroidism, reaching roughly 88% sensitivity and around 81% specificity in cross-validation and 80%/75% in testing. No statistical method was used to set the sample size in advance, and investigators knew the group allocation.

The TCR beta CDR3 regions were amplified from RNA transcripts. The first round of RT-PCR for the TCR CDR3 was performed with the HTBI primer set and the Qiagen OneStep RT-PCR kit. Libraries were constructed in a second round of multiplex PCR, after which size selection and purification were performed. Sequencing of the libraries was done on an Illumina HiSeq2000 using paired-end 100 bp reads. The paper's data handling went like this. SOAPnuke was used to process the raw data, removing reads that contained adapters or uncalled bases, had a mean Phred below 15, or lacked an exact match to the constant primer or identifier. High-quality paired reads were merged with COPE v1.2.5, and unique nucleotide sequences were defined as clonotypes. MiTCR v1.1 was used to align the clonotypes against IMGT TRBV, TRBD and TRBJ reference segments. The analysis was restricted to V-J combinations with a frequency above 0.0001, which together covered 99% to 99.2% of the repertoires. The TCS score was defined as the ratio of F50 (clonal expansion) to E x V (chaos), calculated using BLOSUM62-based TCRdist between CDR3 peptides within each V-J. Welch's t-statistics and random forest reduced roughly 530 V-J features to 10 to 15, which were used in a naive Bayes classifier (R e1071). TCRdb trimmed public reads at Q25 via fastp, called clones via MiXCR and kept in-frame beta chains. When rows share a CDR3 protein, they turn into one entry using the most common DNA and genes. These V and J calls rely on TCRdb rather than the paper's analysis. For this sample the table gives 200,000 to 250,000 distinct CDR3 sequences, of which 15% to 20% were detected only once. Together, the top ten hold under 35% of the sample.

This sequence uses TRBV19 and TRBJ1-5; TRBD1 is a possible D gene, resting on 6 matching bases. Specimen: blood. The sequence was collected from a woman under 30 with Graves' ophthalmopathy. The bases are TGTGCCAGTAGTATAGGAATCGGGGGGGGCAGCAATCAGCCCCAGCATTTT. It codes for CASSIGIGGGSNQPQHF. When the CDR3 is completed using the reference TRBV19 and TRBJ1-5 genes on either side, the full variable domain is DGGITQSPKYLFRKEGQNVTLSCEQNLNHDAMYWYRQDPGQGLRLIYYSQIVNDFQKGDIAEGYSVSREKKESFPLTVTSAQKNPTAFYLCASSIGIGGGSNQPQHFGDGTRLSIL.